The clone carrying this T cell receptor beta chain was seen a few times. Its antigen is unidentified. This entry belongs to a study of post-analysis software for immune sequencing data. Study-level information: There were relapsing-remitting, secondary progressive and progressive-relapsing multiple sclerosis among the disease courses included. Study conclusions and caveats: Multiple sclerosis patients had significantly lower normalized Chao1 diversity than controls. Strong same-batch co-clustering of samples appeared with F measure clustering. Among roughly 5 TRBV segments more frequent in patients than controls were TRBV5-6, TRBV5-1 and TRBV20-1.

This CDR3 region has 12 residues. The germline V gene has CDR1 SGDLS and CDR2 YYNGEE. Trimming cost V 3 bases and J 8 bases, with 11 bases left between them. Unique molecular identifiers had been added to the TCR beta cDNA libraries. TCRdb re-called the PCR reads with MiXCR, one entry per CDR3 protein. This sample has almost 700,000 distinct CDR3 sequences, with around 64% found just once. The sample comprised blood. The source of this sequence is a girl aged 2 to 10 with multiple sclerosis. The rearrangement links TRBV9 to TRBJ1-1; the D gene is possibly TRBD1 (6 bases). The CDR3 sequence is CASSGGQNEAFF. DNA for the CDR3: TGTGCCAGCAGCGGAGGACAGAACGAAGCTTTCTTT.